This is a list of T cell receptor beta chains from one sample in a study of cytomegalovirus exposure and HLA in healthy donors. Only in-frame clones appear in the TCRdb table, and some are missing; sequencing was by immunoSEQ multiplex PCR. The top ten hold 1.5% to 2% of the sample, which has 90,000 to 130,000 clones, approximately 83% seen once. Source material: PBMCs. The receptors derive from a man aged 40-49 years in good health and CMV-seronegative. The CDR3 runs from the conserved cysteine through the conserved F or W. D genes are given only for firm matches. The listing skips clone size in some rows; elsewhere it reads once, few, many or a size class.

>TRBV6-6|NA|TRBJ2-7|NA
TGTGCCAGCAGTTATGTGGACAGCTACTACGAGCAGTACTTC
CASSYVDSYYEQYF
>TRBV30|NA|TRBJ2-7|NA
TGTGCCTGTACCCCGACAAGAAGTACCTACGAGCAGTACTTC
CACTPTRSTYEQYF
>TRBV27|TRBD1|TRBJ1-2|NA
TGTGCCAGCAGTCTACTCGGGGACGTCCCAGGGGGCGGTGGCTACACCTTC
CASSLLGDVPGGGGYTF
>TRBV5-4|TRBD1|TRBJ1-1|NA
TGTGCCAGCAGCCTCAGGGGGCCCGGGAACACTGAAGCTTTCTTT
CASSLRGPGNTEAFF
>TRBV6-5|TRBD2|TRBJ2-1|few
TGTGCCAGCAGCAAACTAGAGACTAGCGGGGGAGAGCAGTTCTTC
CASSKLETSGGEQFF
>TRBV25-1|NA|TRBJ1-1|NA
TGTGCCGTAAGCCGGGGGAACACTGAAGCTTTCTTT
CAVSRGNTEAFF
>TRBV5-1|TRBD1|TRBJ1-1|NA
TGCGCCAGCAGCCTACCGGACAGGGGGTCTGAAGCTTTCTTT
CASSLPDRGSEAFF
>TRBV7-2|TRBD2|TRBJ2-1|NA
TGTGCCAGCAGCTTAGTGGGGACTAGCGGGGGGGCTGGCAATGAGCAGTTCTTC
CASSLVGTSGGAGNEQFF
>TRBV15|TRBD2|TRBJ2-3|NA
TGTGCCACCAGCAGAGATCGTAGCGGGGGGGCCCAAGATACGCAGTATTTT
CATSRDRSGGAQDTQYF
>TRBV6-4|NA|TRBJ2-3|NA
TGTGCCAGCAGCTCCGGGAGTGCGCAGTATTTT
CASSSGSAQYF
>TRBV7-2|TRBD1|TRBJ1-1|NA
TGTGCCAGCAGCCGGACCAGGGGGCAGGTCACTGAAGCTTTCTTT
CASSRTRGQVTEAFF
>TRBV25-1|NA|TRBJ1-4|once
TGTGCCTCCTGCCGGGGGGTTGGTAATGAAAAACTGTTTTTT
CASCRGVGNEKLFF
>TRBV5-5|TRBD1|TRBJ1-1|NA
TGTGCCAGCAGCTGGGGGACAGCGAACACTGAAGCTTTCTTT
CASSWGTANTEAFF
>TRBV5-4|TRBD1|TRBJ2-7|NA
TGTGCCAGCAGCTTGGCCGGCACAGGGGGCTTGGAAGAGCAGTACTTC
CASSLAGTGGLEEQYF
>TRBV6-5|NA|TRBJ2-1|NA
TGTGCCAGCAGCCGTAGCGGAAGCTCCTACAATGAGCAGTTCTTC
CASSRSGSSYNEQFF
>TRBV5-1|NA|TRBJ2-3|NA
TGCGCCAGCAGCTACACGGGTCGCACAGATACGCAGTATTTT
CASSYTGRTDTQYF
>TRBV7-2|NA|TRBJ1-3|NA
TGTGCCAGCAGCTTAGATCGGCAGGGAGGAGCTGGAAACACCATATATTTT
CASSLDRQGGAGNTIYF
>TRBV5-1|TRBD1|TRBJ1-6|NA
TGCGCCAGCACACGGGACAGAAATTCACCCCTCCACTTT
CASTRDRNSPLHF
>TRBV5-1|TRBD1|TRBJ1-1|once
TGCGCCAGCAGCAGGGTGGGGGACAGAGAGACTGAAGCTTTCTTT
CASSRVGDRETEAFF
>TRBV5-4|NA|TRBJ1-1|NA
TGTGCCAGCAGCTTGACGGGGAACACTGAAGCTTTCTTT
CASSLTGNTEAFF
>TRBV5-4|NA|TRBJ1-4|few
TGTGCCAGCAGCTTAGCAGGGAGGAGTTCCGAAAAACTGTTTTTT
CASSLAGRSSEKLFF
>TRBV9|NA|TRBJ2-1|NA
TGTGCCAGCAGCATAGGGCAGGGAGGCAATGAGCAGTTCTTC
CASSIGQGGNEQFF
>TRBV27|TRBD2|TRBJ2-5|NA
TGTGCCAGCAGTTTTAGCGGGGGATGGGAGACCCAGTACTTC
CASSFSGGWETQYF
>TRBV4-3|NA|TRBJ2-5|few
TGCGCCAGCAGCCTTCGGGCAACAGACAGTCAAGAGACCCAGTACTTC
CASSLRATDSQETQYF
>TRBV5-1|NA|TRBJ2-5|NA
TGCGCCAGCAGCCCGGGCCAGGGGGGACTTACCCAGTACTTC
CASSPGQGGLTQYF
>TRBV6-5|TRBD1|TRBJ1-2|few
TGTGCCAGCACCAAGGGGACAGGGGGCTTTAATGGCTACACCTTC
CASTKGTGGFNGYTF
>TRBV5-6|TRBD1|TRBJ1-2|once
TGTGCCAGCAGCTTACAGGGGGCGGGCTATGGCTACACCTTC
CASSLQGAGYGYTF
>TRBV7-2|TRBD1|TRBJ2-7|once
TGTGCCAGCAGCTCAACAGGGGTCGGTCGGCAGTACTTC
CASSSTGVGRQYF
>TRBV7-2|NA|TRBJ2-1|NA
TGTGCCAGCAGCTTAGTTCCCCACGGATTAGGGGGAGAGCAGTTCTTC
CASSLVPHGLGGEQFF